The rows below give T cell receptor beta chains drawn from one sample of a study of immune characterization of retroperitoneal liposarcoma. TCRdb reprocessed the PCR reads via MiXCR and lists one record per CDR3 protein. The table includes 9,500 to 13,000 distinct CDR3 sequences, 28% detected once. The sample consisted of tumor tissue. These receptors all come from a male donor with retroperitoneal liposarcoma. The CDR3 runs from the conserved cysteine through the conserved F or W. Each record gives: CDR3 protein, CDR3 DNA, clone size, V gene, D gene, J gene. The D gene is left open where the match is weak. Clone size is stated in some rows and not others, as once, few, many or a class when expanded.

CDR3aa: CASSLGGSYEQFF
CDR3nt: TGTGCCAGCAGCTTAGGAGGTTCCTACGAGCAGTTCTTC
abundance: medium-sized
v_gene: TRBV7-6
d_gene: .
j_gene: TRBJ2-1

CDR3aa: CASSEVSYEQYF
CDR3nt: TGTGCCAGCAGTGAAGTGTCCTACGAGCAGTACTTC
abundance: medium-sized
v_gene: TRBV6-1
d_gene: .
j_gene: TRBJ2-7

CDR3aa: CASSLGGSVDTQYF
CDR3nt: TGTGCCAGCAGTTTAGGCGGTTCAGTAGATACGCAGTATTTT
abundance: .
v_gene: TRBV6-5
d_gene: .
j_gene: TRBJ2-3

CDR3aa: CASQTGGAYNEQFF
CDR3nt: TGTGCCAGTCAGACAGGGGGCGCCTACAATGAGCAGTTCTTC
abundance: medium-sized
v_gene: TRBV7-8
d_gene: TRBD1
j_gene: TRBJ2-1

CDR3aa: CASSKRTTETGELFF
CDR3nt: TGTGCCAGCAGTAAAAGGACTACAGAGACCGGGGAGCTGTTTTTT
abundance: few
v_gene: TRBV6-1
d_gene: .
j_gene: TRBJ2-2

CDR3aa: CASSDGGKGIDTQYF
CDR3nt: TGCGCCAGCAGTGACGGAGGGAAAGGGATAGATACGCAGTATTTT
abundance: .
v_gene: TRBV10-1
d_gene: .
j_gene: TRBJ2-3

CDR3aa: CASSLGAEETQFF
CDR3nt: TGTGCCAGCAGCTTAGGGGCCGAGGAGACCCAGTTCTTC
abundance: .
v_gene: TRBV7-2
d_gene: .
j_gene: TRBJ2-1

CDR3aa: CASSASSGRTVEQFF
CDR3nt: TGTGCCAGCAGCGCATCTAGCGGGAGGACGGTTGAGCAGTTCTTC
abundance: few
v_gene: TRBV11-2
d_gene: TRBD2
j_gene: TRBJ2-1

CDR3aa: CASSAPHNQPQHF
CDR3nt: TGTGCCAGCAGTGCCCCCCATAATCAGCCCCAGCATTTT
abundance: few
v_gene: TRBV6-1
d_gene: .
j_gene: TRBJ1-5

CDR3aa: CASRILAPDQPQHF
CDR3nt: TGTGCCAGCAGAATATTAGCACCCGACCAGCCCCAGCATTTT
abundance: few
v_gene: TRBV12-3/TRBV12-4
d_gene: .
j_gene: TRBJ1-5

CDR3aa: CASSLALGSYNEQYF
CDR3nt: TGTGCCAGCAGCTTAGCGTTGGGAAGCTACAATGAGCAGTACTTC
abundance: many
v_gene: TRBV7-8
d_gene: .
j_gene: TRBJ2-5

CDR3aa: CASSLTRLAGGASSTDTQYF
CDR3nt: TGTGCCAGCAGCTTAACCCGACTAGCGGGAGGGGCCTCTAGCACAGATACGCAGTATTTT
abundance: many
v_gene: TRBV7-3
d_gene: TRBD2
j_gene: TRBJ2-3

CDR3aa: CASTPSGTDTQYF
CDR3nt: TGTGCCAGCACCCCATCGGGCACAGATACGCAGTATTTT
abundance: medium-sized
v_gene: TRBV12-3/TRBV12-4
d_gene: .
j_gene: TRBJ2-3

CDR3aa: CASRHGMNTEAFF
CDR3nt: TGTGCCAGCAGACACGGGATGAACACTGAAGCTTTCTTT
abundance: .
v_gene: TRBV6-1
d_gene: .
j_gene: TRBJ1-1

CDR3aa: CASSSRGAYNEQFF
CDR3nt: TGTGCCAGCAGTAGTAGGGGGGCCTACAATGAGCAGTTCTTC
abundance: .
v_gene: TRBV6-1
d_gene: .
j_gene: TRBJ2-1

CDR3aa: CASSNNGGGRRNEQYF
CDR3nt: TGTGCCAGCAGCAACAATGGCGGGGGTAGGAGAAATGAGCAGTACTTC
abundance: .
v_gene: TRBV6-1
d_gene: TRBD2
j_gene: TRBJ2-5

CDR3aa: CASSSVTGGGTDTQYF
CDR3nt: TGTGCCAGCAGTTCCGTGACGGGTGGAGGCACAGATACGCAGTATTTT
abundance: .
v_gene: TRBV6-1
d_gene: .
j_gene: TRBJ2-3

CDR3aa: CASSWTAGNTIYF
CDR3nt: TGTGCCAGCAGTTGGACAGCTGGAAACACCATATATTTT
abundance: .
v_gene: TRBV7-2
d_gene: .
j_gene: TRBJ1-3

CDR3aa: CASSPSGTDLNTGELFF
CDR3nt: TGTGCCAGCAGTCCATCCGGGACTGACTTAAACACCGGGGAGCTGTTTTTT
abundance: large
v_gene: TRBV6-1
d_gene: .
j_gene: TRBJ2-2

CDR3aa: CASSYPREGHSYNEQYF
CDR3nt: TGTGCCAGCAGTTACCCGAGGGAGGGCCATTCCTACAATGAGCAGTACTTC
abundance: .
v_gene: TRBV6-6
d_gene: TRBD2
j_gene: TRBJ2-5

CDR3aa: CASISGSMNEQYF
CDR3nt: TGCGCCAGCATCAGCGGGAGTATGAATGAGCAGTACTTC
abundance: few
v_gene: TRBV10-2
d_gene: TRBD2
j_gene: TRBJ2-7